This TCR beta chain comes out of a study of shared clonotypes between healthy human individuals. About the study: A couple of female and a few male donors aged 18 to 49 were enrolled.

Study-wide points: Non-shared clonotypes were found to have lower generation probabilities than the clonotypes that were shared by all four of the sorted-subset donors.

Only CD45RO-negative cells positively selected for CCR7 counted as naive CD8 cells, so terminally differentiated effector memory CD45RA+ cells were excluded. Genomic DNA (from each subset) was split evenly across several immunoSEQ plates. Each PCR replicate from the sorted subsets contained about 210 ng DNA, which is 25,000 to 30,000 T cell genomes. Data came from immunoSEQ multiplex PCR; TCRdb stores just in-frame clones and leaves some out. The sample comprises about 700,000 clones, about 90% of which are singletons, and approximately 24% rests with the top ten. The CDR3 spans 15 residues. V was pared by 3 bases and J by 4 bases, with 7 bases of the junction left unmatched. Germline V lookup: CDR1 SGHAT, CDR2 FQNNGV. This clone was seen just once. Its antigen is as yet unknown.

This chain joins TRBV11-2 and TRBJ1-2, with 8 bases identical to TRBD1. This TCR was sampled from a man aged 30-40 years in good health. The sequenced sample consisted of naive CD8+ T cells sorted from blood. The CDR3 DNA follows: TGTGCCAGCAGCTTTAGGATGGGACAGGTCTATGGCTACACCTTC. Protein: CASSFRMGQVYGYTF.